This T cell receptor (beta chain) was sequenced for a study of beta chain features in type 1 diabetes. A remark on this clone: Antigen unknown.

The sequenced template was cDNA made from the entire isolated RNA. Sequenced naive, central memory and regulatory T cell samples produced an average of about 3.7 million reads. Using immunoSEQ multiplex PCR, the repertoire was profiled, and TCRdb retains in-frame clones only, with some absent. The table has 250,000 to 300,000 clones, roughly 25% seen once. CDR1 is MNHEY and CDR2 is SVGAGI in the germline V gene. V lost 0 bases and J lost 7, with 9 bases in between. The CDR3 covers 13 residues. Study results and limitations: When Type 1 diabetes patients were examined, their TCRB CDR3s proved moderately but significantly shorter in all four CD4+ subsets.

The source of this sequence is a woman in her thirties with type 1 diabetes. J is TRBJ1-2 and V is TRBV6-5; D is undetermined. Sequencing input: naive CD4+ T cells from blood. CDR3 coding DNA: TGTGCCAGCAGTTACTCGAGGGTCCTTGGCTACACCTTC. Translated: CASSYSRVLGYTF.